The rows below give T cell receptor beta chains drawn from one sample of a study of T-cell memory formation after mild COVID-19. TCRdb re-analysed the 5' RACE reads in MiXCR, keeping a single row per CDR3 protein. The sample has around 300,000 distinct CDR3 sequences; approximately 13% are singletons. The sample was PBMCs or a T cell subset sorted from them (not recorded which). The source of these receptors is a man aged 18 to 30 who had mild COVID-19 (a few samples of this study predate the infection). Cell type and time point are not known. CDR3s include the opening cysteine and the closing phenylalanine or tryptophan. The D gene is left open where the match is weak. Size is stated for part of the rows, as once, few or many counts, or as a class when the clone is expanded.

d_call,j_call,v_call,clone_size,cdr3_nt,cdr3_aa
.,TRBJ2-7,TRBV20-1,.,TGCAGTGCCTCTCTGGGGATTATCTACGAGCAGTACTTC,CSASLGIIYEQYF
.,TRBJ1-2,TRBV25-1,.,TGTGCCAGCAGCGGGGTTGGAGTGGGCCACTATGGCTACACCTTC,CASSGVGVGHYGYTF
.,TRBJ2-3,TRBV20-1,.,TGCAGTGCTAGGTCGGGGCGGTCGGGGCTAAATACGCAGTATTTT,CSARSGRSGLNTQYF
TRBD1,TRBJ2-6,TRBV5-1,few,TGCGCCAGCACCCTAGAGGGGGCGTCCTCTGGGGCCAACGTCCTGACTTTC,CASTLEGASSGANVLTF
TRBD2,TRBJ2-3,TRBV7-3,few,TGTGCCAGCAGCTTAAACCGACTAGCGGGAACCACAGATACGCAGTATTTT,CASSLNRLAGTTDTQYF
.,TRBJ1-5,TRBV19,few,TGTGCCAGTAGTAGGGGGGATCGGCCCCAGCATTTT,CASSRGDRPQHF
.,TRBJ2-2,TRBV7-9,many,TGTGCCAGCAGCTACGGGACTCCCGGGGAGCTGTTTTTT,CASSYGTPGELFF
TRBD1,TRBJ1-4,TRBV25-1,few,TGTGCCAGCAGTTCACCGGGGACAGGGAAGGTGACGGAAAAACTGTTTTTT,CASSSPGTGKVTEKLFF
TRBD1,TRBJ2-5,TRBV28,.,TGTGCCAGCAGCGACAGGGTGGAGGAGACCCAGTACTTC,CASSDRVEETQYF
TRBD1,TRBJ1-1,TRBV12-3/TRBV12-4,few,TGTGCCAGCAGCCATGGGGGGACAGCGGGCACTGAAGCTTTCTTT,CASSHGGTAGTEAFF
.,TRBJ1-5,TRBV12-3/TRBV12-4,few,TGTGCCAGCAGTTTACACAGGGACGGCCAGCCCCAGCATTTT,CASSLHRDGQPQHF
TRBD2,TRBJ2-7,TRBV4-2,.,TGTGCCAGCAGCCAAGTAGCGGGGTGGGACCTCTCCTACGAGCAGTACTTC,CASSQVAGWDLSYEQYF
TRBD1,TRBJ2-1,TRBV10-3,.,TGTGCCATCGAGACAGGGACGGGTGTTGGTGAGCAGTTCTTC,CAIETGTGVGEQFF
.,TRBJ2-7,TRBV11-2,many,TGTGCCAGCAGCTTAAGCGCAGGATCCTACGAGCAGTACTTC,CASSLSAGSYEQYF
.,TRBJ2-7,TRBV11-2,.,TGTGCCAGCAGCCCTCGGACGCACTCCTACGAGCAGTACTTC,CASSPRTHSYEQYF
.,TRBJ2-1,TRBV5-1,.,TGCGCCAGCAGCTTGTGGGTTGAGCAGTTCTTC,CASSLWVEQFF
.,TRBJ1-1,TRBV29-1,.,TGCAGCGTGGGGAGGGGAGACACTGAAGCTTTCTTT,CSVGRGDTEAFF
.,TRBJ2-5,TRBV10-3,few,TGTGCCATCAGTGACATCGCAAGCTCCTTCCAGCAGACCCAGTACTTC,CAISDIASSFQQTQYF
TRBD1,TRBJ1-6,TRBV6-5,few,TGTGCCAGCAGTTACGACGGGACAGACTCAAGCTCCTATAATTCACCCCTCCACTTT,CASSYDGTDSSSYNSPLHF
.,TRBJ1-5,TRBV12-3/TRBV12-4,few,TGTGCCAGCAGCATCGGGGGATCTCAGCCCCAGCATTTT,CASSIGGSQPQHF
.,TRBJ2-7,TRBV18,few,TGTGCCAGCTCAGCCTACAGGAGTAGCTCCTACGAGCAGTACTTC,CASSAYRSSSYEQYF
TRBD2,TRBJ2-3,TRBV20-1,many,TGCAGTGCTAGAGATAGCGGGGGCACAGATACGCAGTATTTT,CSARDSGGTDTQYF
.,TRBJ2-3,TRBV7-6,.,TGTGCCAGCAAACCCGACCGGGGGACCACTAGCACAGATACGCAGTATTTT,CASKPDRGTTSTDTQYF
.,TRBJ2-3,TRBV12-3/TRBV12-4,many,TGTGCCAGCAGTAGCCGGGACACTTACACAGATACGCAGTATTTT,CASSSRDTYTDTQYF